The clone carrying this TCR beta chain has just a few counts. The sample comes from a study of shared clonotypes between healthy human individuals. The germline CDR1 and CDR2 sequences are MGHDK and SYGVNS. The CDR3 has 15 residues. Generated by immunoSEQ multiplex PCR, the TCRdb table keeps only in-frame clones and is missing some. The sample records around 700,000 clones, under 80% being singletons. Donors comprised healthy HIV-negative adults lacking recent acute infections or vaccinations. This clonotype was sampled from a woman in her 30s in good health. The sequencing input was memory CD4+ T cells sorted from blood. Subset: CD45RA-negative fraction. This chain links TRBV25-1 with TRBJ2-5; 7 bases are a match to TRBD2. The J call is uncertain, as TRBJ2-7 better fits the DNA end. In DNA form, the CDR3 reads TGTGCCAGCAGTGGAACGGAGACTAGCAATCACGAGCAGTACTTC. Its translation: CASSGTETSNHEQYF.